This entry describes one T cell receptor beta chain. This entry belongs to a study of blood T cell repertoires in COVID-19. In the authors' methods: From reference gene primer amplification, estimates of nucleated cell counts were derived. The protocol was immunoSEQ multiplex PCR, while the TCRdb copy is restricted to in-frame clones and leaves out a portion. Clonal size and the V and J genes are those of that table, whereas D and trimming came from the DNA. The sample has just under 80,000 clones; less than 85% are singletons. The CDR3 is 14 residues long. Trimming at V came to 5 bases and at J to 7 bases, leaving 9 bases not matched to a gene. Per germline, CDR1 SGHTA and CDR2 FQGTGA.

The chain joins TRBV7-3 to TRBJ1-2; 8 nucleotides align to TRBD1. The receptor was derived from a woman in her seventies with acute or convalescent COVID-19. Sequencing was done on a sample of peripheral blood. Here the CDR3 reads CASSPGQGVFGYTF. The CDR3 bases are TGTGCCAGCAGCCCAGGACAGGGCGTCTTTGGCTACACCTTC. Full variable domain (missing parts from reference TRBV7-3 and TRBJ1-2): GAGVSQTPSNKVTEKGKYVELRCDPISGHTALYWYRQSLGQGPEFLIYFQGTGAADDSGLPNDRFFAVRPEGSVSTLKIQRTERGDSAVYLCASSPGQGVFGYTFGSGTRLTVV.